Below are 30 T cell receptor beta chains sequenced from a single sample in a study of blood T cell repertoires in COVID-19. Generated by immunoSEQ multiplex PCR, the TCRdb table keeps only in-frame clones and is missing some. The repertoire holds a few hundred thousand clones, with 88% as singletons. The sample was peripheral blood. The receptors stem from a woman under 40 who had recovered from COVID-19.

CDR3: CASSQDSSQFTDTQYF. CDR3 in DNA: TGTGCCAGCAGCCAAGATTCTAGCCAGTTCACAGATACGCAGTATTTT. The chain has TRBV4-2 and TRBJ2-3; D possibly corresponds to TRBD2 (5 bases). The CDR3 extends over 16 amino acids. The germline V gene has CDR1 LGHNA and CDR2 YNFKEQ. Between the trimmed V and J ends, which lost 0 bases and 2 bases, there was a span of 12 bases.

The J gene is TRBJ1-5, the V gene TRBV6-5; D is perhaps TRBD1 (6 bases). This CDR3 is 13 amino acids long. Trimming took off 8 bases at V and 3 bases at J, with 11 bases between the two ends. In germline, CDR1 is MNHEY, CDR2 SVGAGI. The CDR3 DNA reads as TGTGCCAGCTCCACAGGGCACAATCAGCCCCAGCATTTT. This sequence encodes CASSTGHNQPQHF.

This clone was seen only once. This chain connects TRBV7-2 to TRBJ1-5, with D tentatively TRBD1 (5 bases). The germline V gene encodes CDR1 SGHTA and CDR2 FQGNSA. The length of the CDR3 is 14 residues. The V gene lost 5 bases and the J gene lost 4 bases, with 12 bases spanning the gap. The CDR3 DNA reads TGTGCCAGCAGCCCAACAGGAGCTAATCAGCCCCAGCATTTT. Translating it yields CASSPTGANQPQHF.

The chain couples TRBV7-2 to TRBJ2-3; D may be TRBD2 (6 bases). Germline assignment: CDR1 SGHTA and CDR2 FQGNSA. Trimming took off 3 bases at V and 1 base at J, with 11 bases between the two ends. There are 15 residues in the CDR3. This CDR3 is CASSFDSGGTDTQYF. The DNA for the CDR3 is TGTGCCAGCAGCTTTGATAGCGGCGGCACAGATACGCAGTATTTT.

As concerns this clone: This specimen includes other DNA sequences encoding the same CDR3. The chain employs TRBV19 and TRBJ1-5; D ambiguous. This CDR3 has 14 residues. The V gene's germline CDR1 is LNHDA and CDR2 SQIVND (reference sequence). V was shortened by 3 bases and J by 1 base, with 7 bases between the two germline ends. As DNA, the CDR3 is TGTGCCAGTAGTATTCCCGGGAGCAATCAGCCCCAGCATTTT. Translating it yields CASSIPGSNQPQHF.

The V gene is TRBV14, the J gene TRBJ2-2; 10 bases map to TRBD2. This CDR3 comprises 15 residues. CDR1 is SGHDN and CDR2 is FVKESK in the germline V gene. J lost 6 bases, V lost 2 bases, and 3 bases had no gene match. This chain's CDR3 is CASSQLAGVPGELFF. CDR3 nucleotide sequence: TGTGCCAGCAGCCAACTAGCGGGGGTTCCCGGGGAGCTGTTTTTT.

This clone occurred a few times. This chain joins TRBV24-1 and TRBJ2-1; 12 nucleotides line up with TRBD2. The CDR3 consists of 15 residues. CDR1 is KGHDR, CDR2 SFDVKD, per germline. V trimming: 7 bases; J trimming: 2 bases; junction bases outside the gene matches: 2. CDR3 nucleotide sequence: TGTGCCACCAGACCTAGCGGGGGGGCCTACAATGAGCAGTTCTTC. It specifies CATRPSGGAYNEQFF.

The chain links TRBV28 to TRBJ1-4; possible D gene TRBD1, 5 bases. Germline-derived CDR1 and CDR2 are MDHEN and SYDVKM. This CDR3 is 16 amino acids long. V dropped 3 bases and J dropped 1 base, with 12 bases sitting between them. The CDR3, as DNA: TGTGCCAGCAGTTTTATTATCGGGGGAACTAATGAAAAACTGTTTTTT. Residues: CASSFIIGGTNEKLFF.

The count of this clone is one. J is TRBJ2-2 and V is TRBV5-1; 12 positions agree with TRBD2. Germline values: CDR1 SGHRS, CDR2 YFSETQ. CDR3 length: 15 residues. V gave up 4 bases and J gave up 4 bases; unmatched junction bases: 2. DNA of the CDR3: TGCGCCAGCAGCCCGGGACTAGCGGGCACCGGGGAGCTGTTTTTT. Translated, it gives CASSPGLAGTGELFF.

This clone was detected many times. The chain links TRBV20-1 to TRBJ1-6, with unresolved D. Germline V gives CDR1 DFQATT, CDR2 SNEGSKA (reference sequence). The CDR3 is 17 amino acids. V lost 3 bases, J lost 0 bases, and 15 bases lay in between. The CDR3 sequence: CSASRSLHLSYNSPLHF. CDR3 DNA sequence: TGCAGTGCTAGTCGCAGTCTTCATCTCTCCTATAATTCACCCCTCCACTTT.

The chain combines TRBV28 with TRBJ1-2; D might be TRBD1 (5 bases). The ends were cut back, 3 bases at V and 14 bases at J, with 13 bases in the middle. The CDR3 spans 11 residues. Germline CDR1 MDHEN, CDR2 SYDVKM. The CDR3 DNA reads TGTGCCAGCAGTTTCGGGACTGTTTTAACCTTC. Protein sequence: CASSFGTVLTF.

V is TRBV3-1 (or the pseudogene TRBV3-2) and J is TRBJ2-5, with D uncertain. The CDR3 loop spans 15 amino acids. Trimming removed 2 bases from V and 1 base from J, with 11 bases in between. Germline CDR1 is LGHDT and CDR2 is YNNKEL (reference sequence). Here the CDR3 reads CASSQTPSPQETQYF. In DNA form, the CDR3 reads TGTGCCAGCAGCCAAACTCCGAGCCCCCAAGAGACCCAGTACTTC.

V gene TRBV4-3 combines with J gene TRBJ1-3; tentative D call: TRBD1 (5 bases). The CDR3 is 16 amino acids. Germline-derived CDR1 and CDR2 are LGHNA and YSLEER. V lost 1 base, J lost 6 bases, and 16 bases lay in between. CDR3: CASSQAWGGSLNTIYF. The CDR3 DNA is TGCGCCAGCAGCCAAGCGTGGGGGGGATCCCTAAACACCATATATTTT.

A few counts support this clone. The chain has TRBV7-2 and TRBJ1-1; 7 bases line up with TRBD1. V shed 5 bases and J 3 bases; nucleotides not matched to a gene: 3. Germline values: CDR1 SGHTA, CDR2 FQGNSA. This CDR3 has 13 residues. The CDR3 region has the DNA TGTGCCAGCAGCCTCAGGGGGGACACTGAAGCTTTCTTT. Encoded protein: CASSLRGDTEAFF. The full variable domain, its missing parts supplied by reference TRBV7-2 and TRBJ1-1, is GAGVSQSPSNKVTEKGKDVELRCDPISGHTALYWYRQSLGQGLEFLIYFQGNSAPDKSGLPSDRFSAERTGGSVSTLTIQRTQQEDSAVYLCASSLRGDTEAFFGQGTRLTVV.

The chain recombines TRBV5-4 with TRBJ1-4, with D possibly TRBD1 on 6 matching bases. Germline V gene sequence: CDR1 SGHNT, CDR2 YYREEE (reference sequence). CDR3 length equals 16 residues. Trimming pared 3 bases from V and 7 bases from J, leaving 19 bases between. CDR3 DNA sequence: TGTGCCAGCAGCTCAGGGACAAGGATGGGTGGTGAAAAACTGTTTTTT. Amino acid sequence: CASSSGTRMGGEKLFF.

This clone has only one observation. V and J are TRBV13 and TRBJ2-7, with a tentative D call TRBD1 (5 bases). Germline lookup yields CDR1 PRHDT and CDR2 FYEKMQ (reference sequence). This CDR3 comprises 15 residues. The V end was cut by 3 bases, the J end by 0 bases, with 12 bases between. In DNA form, the CDR3 reads TGTGCCAGCAGCTTCAGCGACAGAAGCTCCTACGAGCAGTACTTC. It translates to CASSFSDRSSYEQYF.

CDR3 amino acids: CASSYSIDRYYEQYF. The CDR3 DNA follows: TGTGCCAGCAGTTACTCGATTGACAGGTACTACGAGCAGTACTTC. The chain is built from TRBV6-2 or TRBV6-3 and TRBJ2-7; D perhaps matches TRBD1 (6 bases). This CDR3 is 15 amino acids long. The germline gives CDR1 MNHEY, CDR2 SVGEGT. V dropped 0 bases and J dropped 3 bases, with 12 bases sitting between them.

The genes are TRBV3-1 (or the pseudogene TRBV3-2) and TRBJ1-1; D is uncertain. The CDR3 is made up of 12 amino acids. Germline V gene sequence: CDR1 LGHDT, CDR2 YNNKEL (reference sequence). V lost 5 bases and J 7 bases, leaving 11 bases between the germline ends. The CDR3 region is CASSLGGFEAFF. The CDR3 DNA follows: TGTGCCAGCAGCTTGGGAGGCTTTGAAGCTTTCTTT.

A few counts support this clone. Other nucleotide sequences from this sample produce the same CDR3. This chain connects TRBV9 to TRBJ1-2, with unresolved D. The CDR3 length is 14 residues. V lost 0 bases and J lost 3, with 9 bases in between. Germline loops: CDR1 SGDLS, CDR2 YYNGEE. The CDR3 loop is CASSVGAGDYGYTF. The CDR3 nucleotides read TGTGCCAGCAGCGTAGGGGCCGGCGACTATGGCTACACCTTC.

The chain couples TRBV12-3 or TRBV12-4 to TRBJ1-6; D remains unclear. The CDR3 sequence is 13 residues long. The V end was cut by 3 bases, the J end by 8 bases, with 8 bases between. CDR3 residues: CASSFNSHSPLHF. For the CDR3, the DNA is TGTGCCAGCAGTTTTAACAGCCATTCACCCCTCCACTTT.

J is TRBJ2-7 and V is TRBV19, with 9 bases that match TRBD1. CDR1 and CDR2 (germline): LNHDA, SQIVND (reference sequence). The CDR3 extends over 15 amino acids. V lost 6 bases to trimming and J lost 2 bases; unmatched junction nucleotides: 8. CDR3 region: CASRLDRGPPYEQYF. The DNA for the CDR3 is TGTGCCAGTAGATTGGACAGGGGACCCCCCTACGAGCAGTACTTC.

This sequence joins TRBV18 and TRBJ2-7; no definite D call. The CDR3 has 14 residues. Trimming cost V 3 bases and J 0 bases, with 9 bases left between them. In germline, CDR1 is KGHSH, CDR2 LQKENI. The CDR3 region is CASSPRYSSYEQYF. The CDR3 coding sequence is TGTGCCAGCTCACCGCGCTACAGCTCCTACGAGCAGTACTTC.

The V and J genes are TRBV24-1 and TRBJ2-3; D call uncertain. This CDR3 comprises 13 residues. Germline CDR1 is KGHDR and CDR2 is SFDVKD. V lost 1 base and J lost 6, with 7 bases in between. The chain's CDR3 is CATSDFGQDTQYF. CDR3 in DNA: TGTGCCACCAGTGATTTTGGGCAGGATACGCAGTATTTT.

This sequence joins TRBV6-5 and TRBJ2-4; D remains ambiguous. Germline loops: CDR1 MNHEY, CDR2 SVGAGI. With 0 bases removed from V and 1 base from J, the gap between germline ends came to 7 bases. The CDR3 is made up of 15 amino acids. The CDR3 DNA is TGTGCCAGCAGTTACTCCTTCAGGGCCAAAAACATTCAGTACTTC. This encodes CASSYSFRAKNIQYF.

A note on this clone: Other DNA sequences within the sample encode an identical CDR3. The V call is TRBV10-3, the J call TRBJ1-2; 8 bases agree with TRBD1. The CDR3 is 14 residues long. V lost 6 bases and J lost 2; bases outside the gene matches: 5. The germline gives CDR1 ENHRY, CDR2 SYGVKD. CDR3 amino acids: CAIRGQGSNYGYTF. CDR3 nucleotides: TGTGCCATCAGAGGACAGGGTTCGAACTATGGCTACACCTTC.

The chain couples TRBV2 to TRBJ1-4, with a possible D match to TRBD1 (5 bases). V was pared by 7 bases and J by 4 bases, with 10 bases between. Germline V gene lookup returns CDR1 SNHLY and CDR2 FYNNEI. The length of the CDR3 is 13 residues. In DNA form, the CDR3 reads TGTGCCAGCAAGGAGGGGAATAATGAAAAACTGTTTTTT. Amino acid sequence: CASKEGNNEKLFF.

V is TRBV24-1 and J is TRBJ2-2; D might be TRBD1 (5 bases). The CDR3 covers 14 residues. V was clipped by 12 bases and J by 3 bases, with 16 bases between them. Germline V gives CDR1 KGHDR, CDR2 SFDVKD. CDR3 loop: CAAQGARDTGELFF. CDR3 in DNA: TGTGCCGCTCAAGGGGCTAGAGACACCGGGGAGCTGTTTTTT.

V usage is TRBV7-9 and J usage is TRBJ1-1; D remains unclear. From germline, CDR1 is SEHNR and CDR2 FQNEAQ (reference sequence). CDR3 length equals 13 residues. V was pared by 2 bases and J by 7 bases, with 11 bases between. CDR3 in DNA: TGTGCCAGCAGCTTAATTGGGCCCATTGAAGCTTTCTTT. Protein sequence: CASSLIGPIEAFF.

This chain joins TRBV19 and TRBJ1-1; no reliable D call. Trimming shortened V by 1 base and J by 11 bases, and 14 bases separated the two germline ends. Germline V gene data show CDR1 as LNHDA and CDR2 as SQIVND (reference sequence). This CDR3 comprises 13 residues. The DNA of the CDR3 is TGTGCCAGTAGTATAGGTACCCAAACCTACGCTTTCTTT. This codes for CASSIGTQTYAFF.

The chain employs TRBV6-4 and TRBJ2-2, with D unclear. Germline lookup yields CDR1 MRHNA and CDR2 SNTAGT. This CDR3 is 14 amino acids long. V lost 1 base and J 1 base, leaving 4 bases between the germline ends. The CDR3 region is CASSDYLNTGELFF. The CDR3 DNA reads TGTGCCAGCAGTGACTATCTGAACACCGGGGAGCTGTTTTTT.